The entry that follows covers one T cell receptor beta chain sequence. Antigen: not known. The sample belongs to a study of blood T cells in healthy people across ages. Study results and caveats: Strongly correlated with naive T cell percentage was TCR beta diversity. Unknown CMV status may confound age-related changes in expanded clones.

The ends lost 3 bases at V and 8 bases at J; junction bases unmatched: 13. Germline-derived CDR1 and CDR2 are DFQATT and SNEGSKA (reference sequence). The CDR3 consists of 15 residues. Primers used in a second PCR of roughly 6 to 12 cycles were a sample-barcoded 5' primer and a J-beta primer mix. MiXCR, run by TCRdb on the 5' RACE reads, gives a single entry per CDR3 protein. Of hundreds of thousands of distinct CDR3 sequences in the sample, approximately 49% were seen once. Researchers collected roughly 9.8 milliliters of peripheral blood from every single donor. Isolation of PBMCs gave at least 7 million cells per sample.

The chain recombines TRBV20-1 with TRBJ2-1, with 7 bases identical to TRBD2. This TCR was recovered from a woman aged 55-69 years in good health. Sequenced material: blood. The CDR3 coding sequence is TGCAGTGCTAGTGGGGCTAGCGGAAGTACTTATGAGCAGTTCTTC. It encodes CSASGASGSTYEQFF.